Following are 17 T cell receptor beta chains from one sample sequenced in a study of blood T cell repertoires in COVID-19. Repertoires were generated with immunoSEQ multiplex PCR, while TCRdb's copy carries only in-frame clones and drops some. The sample consists of over 250,000 clones, over 75% of them appearing once. The specimen sequenced was peripheral blood. The receptors shown here come from a woman in her thirties with acute or convalescent COVID-19.

The chain employs TRBV19 and TRBJ2-1; 8 bases map to TRBD1. The CDR3 has 12 residues. Germline-derived CDR1 and CDR2 are LNHDA and SQIVND (reference sequence). V was clipped by 5 bases and J by 9 bases; unmatched bases: 3. The CDR3 bases are TGTGCCAGTAGTTTGGACAGGGTTGAGCAGTTCTTC. Translated: CASSLDRVEQFF.

The chain joins TRBV7-2 to TRBJ2-7, with D unclear. The CDR3 is made up of 14 amino acids. Germline assignment: CDR1 SGHTA and CDR2 FQGNSA. V lost 6 bases and J 0 bases, leaving 12 bases between the germline ends. As DNA, the CDR3 is TGTGCCAGCAGACCCAATGCAGTCTCCTACGAGCAGTACTTC. This codes for CASRPNAVSYEQYF.

V usage is TRBV10-1 and J usage is TRBJ1-1, with TRBD1 identical over 8 bases. V dropped 6 bases and J dropped 0; count of bases not matched to a gene: 3. CDR1 WNHNN and CDR2 SYGVQD come from the germline V gene (reference sequence). This CDR3 is 14 amino acids long. In DNA form, the CDR3 reads TGCGCCAGCAGGCGGGACAGGCTGAACACTGAAGCTTTCTTT. Its protein product is CASRRDRLNTEAFF.

A single count supports this clone. The chain uses TRBV30 and TRBJ2-7, with a tentative D call TRBD2 (5 bases). The CDR3 spans 11 residues. Germline CDR1 reads GTSNPN; CDR2 reads SVGIG (reference sequence). The CDR3 reads CGAGGNYEQYF. The CDR3 DNA sequence: TGTGGTGCTGGAGGTAACTACGAGCAGTACTTC.

This clone was picked up a small number of times. This sequence joins TRBV19 and TRBJ2-1, with D unclear. Trimming left V 6 bases short and J 5 bases short, with 14 bases between. The CDR3 is 14 residues long. CDR1 is LNHDA, CDR2 SQIVND, per germline (reference sequence). CDR3 sequence (DNA): TGTGCCAGTAGCAACAGAAACAAAAACAATGAGCAGTTCTTC. It yields the protein CASSNRNKNNEQFF.

The rearrangement uses TRBV19 and TRBJ1-4; D is possibly TRBD1 (6 bases). Trimming pared 3 bases from V and 8 bases from J, leaving 16 bases between. CDR1 LNHDA and CDR2 SQIVND come from the germline V gene (reference sequence). The CDR3 extends over 15 amino acids. The CDR3 region has the DNA TGTGCCAGTAGTATCACGGGGAGGGGGTACGAAAAACTGTTTTTT. It encodes CASSITGRGYEKLFF.

CDR3 coding DNA: TGTGCCAGCAGTCCCGTTATAGCGGGAGCTCTAGAGACCCAGTACTTC. This translates into CASSPVIAGALETQYF. V and J are TRBV28 and TRBJ2-5; 9 bases align to TRBD2. Looked up from germline, CDR1 is MDHEN and CDR2 is SYDVKM. The trim removed 5 bases at V and 4 bases at J, leaving 11 bases unmatched. This CDR3 has 16 residues. Looking up the rest from reference TRBV28 and TRBJ2-5 gives the full variable domain: DVKVTQSSRYLVKRTGEKVFLECVQDMDHENMFWYRQDPGLGLRLIYFSYDVKMKEKGDIPEGYSVSREKKERFSLILESASTNQTSMYLCASSPVIAGALETQYFGPGTRLLVL.

The chain carries TRBV5-6 and TRBJ2-3, with 9 bases fitting TRBD1. From germline, CDR1 is SGHDT and CDR2 YYEEEE. The V segment lost 0 bases and the J segment 3 bases; nucleotides outside the gene matches: 5. The CDR3 is 16 amino acids. The DNA of the CDR3 is TGTGCCAGCAGCTTGGGGACAGGGGTACGGACAGATACGCAGTATTTT. This gives the protein CASSLGTGVRTDTQYF.

There are a few counts of this clone. The rearrangement joins TRBV5-4 to TRBJ2-7; maybe TRBD2 (5 bases). V was clipped by 0 bases and J by 4 bases, with 17 bases between them. CDR3 length: 16 amino acids. CDR1 and CDR2 (germline): SGHNT, YYREEE (reference sequence). CDR3 DNA sequence: TGTGCCAGCAGCTTGGACCCCCTGGGCAGAGGGTACGAGCAGTACTTC. Its translation is CASSLDPLGRGYEQYF.

The chain recombines TRBV24-1 with TRBJ2-3; TRBD2 is a possible D gene (5 bases). The CDR3 runs to 16 residues. Trimming removed 2 bases at V and 6 bases at J, with 17 bases between. Germline values: CDR1 KGHDR, CDR2 SFDVKD. CDR3 protein: CATSDSPPRGKDTQYF. DNA of the CDR3: TGTGCCACCAGTGATTCACCCCCCCGGGGTAAGGATACGCAGTATTTT.

V is TRBV5-6 and J is TRBJ1-6; TRBD1 matches at 7 bases. The junction had 3 bases not matched to a gene; V was cut back by 0 bases and J by 9 bases. Per the germline V gene, CDR1 is SGHDT and CDR2 is YYEEEE. The CDR3 length is 14 residues. The CDR3 DNA reads TGTGCCAGCAGCTTGGAACAGGGGATTTCACCCCTCCACTTT. As protein: CASSLEQGISPLHF.

The chain links TRBV10-3 to TRBJ2-3, with a tentative D call TRBD2 (6 bases). V was shortened by 3 bases and J by 6 bases, with 16 bases between the two germline ends. The V gene's germline CDR1 is ENHRY and CDR2 SYGVKD. The CDR3 extends over 15 amino acids. The CDR3 DNA reads TGTGCCATCAGTGACCCTCTCGCGGGGCCTGATACGCAGTATTTT. As protein: CAISDPLAGPDTQYF.

The chain recombines TRBV12-3 or TRBV12-4 with TRBJ1-2; possible D gene TRBD1, 6 bases. V dropped 8 bases and J dropped 1 base, with 8 bases sitting between them. This CDR3 region has 12 residues. The CDR3 is CASRTVNYGYTF. CDR3 in DNA: TGTGCCAGCCGGACAGTTAACTATGGCTACACCTTC.

This clone was recorded only once. This chain links TRBV5-6 with TRBJ2-7, with TRBD1 matching over 8 bases. The length of the CDR3 is 16 residues. Germline CDR1 SGHDT, CDR2 YYEEEE. V shed 4 bases and J 5 bases; nucleotides not matched to a gene: 14. CDR3 bases: TGTGCCAGCAGCCCGCCTTGGACAGGGATTAAAAACGAGCAGTACTTC. Translating it yields CASSPPWTGIKNEQYF.

The chain combines TRBV10-2 with TRBJ2-3, with 10 bases lining up with TRBD1. The CDR3 runs 16 residues. Germline V gene lookup returns CDR1 WSHSY and CDR2 SAAADI. V was clipped by 6 bases and J by 0 bases; unmatched bases: 6. CDR3 protein: CASRRDRGFSTDTQYF. CDR3 bases: TGCGCCAGCAGGAGGGACAGGGGATTTAGCACAGATACGCAGTATTTT.

The rearrangement links TRBV13 to TRBJ1-5, with a tentative D call TRBD1 (5 bases). V was shortened by 0 bases and J by 4 bases, with 13 bases between the two germline ends. Per germline, CDR1 PRHDT and CDR2 FYEKMQ (reference sequence). The CDR3 extends over 16 amino acids. The CDR3 DNA reads as TGTGCCAGCAGCTTAGGTCGGGGGATCGGGAATCAGCCCCAGCATTTT. Translation gives CASSLGRGIGNQPQHF.

The V gene is TRBV7-8, the J gene TRBJ1-6, with D hard to call. Germline V CDR1 and CDR2: SGHVS, FQNEAQ. Trimming removed 1 base at V and 7 bases at J, with 8 bases between. The CDR3 spans 14 residues. CDR3 region: CASSLGDLNSPLHF. The CDR3 DNA reads as TGTGCCAGCAGCTTAGGAGACTTAAATTCACCCCTCCACTTT.